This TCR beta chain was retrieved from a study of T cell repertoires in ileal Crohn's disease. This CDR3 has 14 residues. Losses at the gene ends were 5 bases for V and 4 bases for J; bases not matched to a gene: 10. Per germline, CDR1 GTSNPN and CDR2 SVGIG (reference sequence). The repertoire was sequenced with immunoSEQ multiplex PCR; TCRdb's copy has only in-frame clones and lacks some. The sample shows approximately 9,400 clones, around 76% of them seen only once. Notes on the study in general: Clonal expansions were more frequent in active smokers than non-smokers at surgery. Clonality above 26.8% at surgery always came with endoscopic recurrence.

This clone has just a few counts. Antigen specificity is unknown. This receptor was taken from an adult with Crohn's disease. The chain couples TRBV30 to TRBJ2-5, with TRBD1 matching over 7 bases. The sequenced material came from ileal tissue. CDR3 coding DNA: TGTGCCTGGGGACCGGGACAGTGGGGAGAGACCCAGTACTTC. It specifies CAWGPGQWGETQYF.